This TCR beta chain was identified during a study of blood T cell repertoires in COVID-19. Whole-study context: Material from acute and convalescent COVID-19 was sourced from the United States, Italy and Spain. PBMCs, B-cell-depleted T cells, or T cells were the source of the cDNA or gDNA that made up the material.

Living in 24 US areas, the participants were between roughly 18 and 89 years of age. Cohort allocation depended upon clinical history that participants reported. A single count supports this clone. V lost 2 bases and J lost 8, with 18 bases in between. The length of the CDR3 is 14 residues. Per the germline V gene, CDR1 is GTSNPN and CDR2 is SVGIG (reference sequence). Libraries were prepared by immunoSEQ multiplex PCR; TCRdb keeps only in-frame clonotypes and omits some of them. This sample carries a few hundred thousand clones, 88% of them seen once, and the ten largest clones take approximately 1.8%.

The source of this sequence is a woman between 35 and 50 years old who had recovered from COVID-19. The rearrangement uses TRBV30 and TRBJ1-2, with D perhaps TRBD1 (5 bases). The specimen was PBMCs or T cells enriched from blood (not recorded which). The CDR3 loop is CAWSPPGRLRGYTF. In DNA, the CDR3 is TGTGCCTGGAGTCCCCCAGGGCGCCTAAGGGGCTACACCTTC.